The 28 T cell receptor beta chains presented below share a single source sample, sequenced in a study of blood T cells in healthy people across ages. A second PCR, run for about 6 to 11 cycles, used a sample-barcoded 5' primer plus a J-beta primer mix. One entry per CDR3 protein, called by TCRdb with MiXCR from the 5' RACE reads. Of about 1.5 million distinct CDR3 sequences detected, about 42% appear once; the ten largest clones hold approximately 4.1%. Sequencing input: blood. These TCRs come from a woman between 18 and 30 years old in good health.

This chain connects TRBV6-6 to TRBJ2-1; 7 bases are shared with TRBD2. V was clipped by 3 bases and J by 8 bases; unmatched bases: 10. The CDR3 contains 15 residues. Germline V gene lookup returns CDR1 MNHNY and CDR2 SVGAGI (reference sequence). The CDR3 nucleotides read TGTGCCAGCAGTTATTTGGGCGGGAGATGGGATGAGCAGTTCTTC. Translating gives CASSYLGGRWDEQFF.

The CDR3 DNA is TGCAGTGGGGGAGCGGGGAACACCGGGGAGCTGTTTTTT. Its protein product is CSGGAGNTGELFF. This chain connects TRBV20-1 to TRBJ2-2, with D tentatively TRBD2 (6 bases). From germline, CDR1 is DFQATT and CDR2 SNEGSKA (reference sequence). The ends were cut back, 7 bases at V and 1 base at J, with 10 bases in the middle. The CDR3 runs 13 residues.

This clonotype was seen only a few times. The chain joins TRBV18 to TRBJ2-3; D is undetermined. Germline values: CDR1 KGHSH, CDR2 LQKENI. Trimming cost V 3 bases and J 5 bases, with 6 bases left between them. The CDR3 is made up of 12 amino acids. The CDR3 bases are TGTGCCAGCTCACCGAAGAAAGATACGCAGTATTTT. Translation: CASSPKKDTQYF.

The chain employs TRBV12-3 or TRBV12-4 and TRBJ1-4; D not resolved. There are 12 residues in the CDR3. The V gene lost 4 bases and the J gene lost 11 bases, with 11 bases spanning the gap. The CDR3: CASSYVGGKLFF. Here the CDR3 DNA reads TGTGCCAGCAGTTACGTGGGTGGGAAACTGTTTTTT.

V usage is TRBV6-5 and J usage is TRBJ2-5, with TRBD2 matching over 12 bases. The assigned J gene may be wrong: the sequence end matches TRBJ2-7 better. Germline V gene data show CDR1 as MNHEY and CDR2 as SVGAGI. This CDR3 has 14 amino acids. The CDR3 sequence: CAVSRTSGDSEQYF. CDR3 in DNA: TGTGCCGTCTCGAGGACTAGCGGGGATTCCGAGCAGTACTTC.

This clonotype was seen only a few times. This chain links TRBV4-3 with TRBJ1-1; D perhaps matches TRBD1 (5 bases). The CDR3 totals 18 residues. V shed 0 bases and J shed 0 bases, with 17 bases lying between them. Germline lookup yields CDR1 LGHNA and CDR2 YSLEER. CDR3 coding DNA: TGCGCCAGCAGCCAAGACCTCAGCGGCGGGGACTTGAACACTGAAGCTTTCTTT. As protein: CASSQDLSGGDLNTEAFF.

This clonotype has only a few counts. The chain links TRBV29-1 to TRBJ2-1; D not resolved. This CDR3 spans 16 amino acids. V was clipped by 3 bases and J by 2 bases, with 17 bases between them. CDR1 is SQVTM, CDR2 ANQGSEA, per germline. DNA for the CDR3: TGCAGCGTTGAGTATTTGGCCGACAAGACCTACAATGAGCAGTTCTTC. Translated: CSVEYLADKTYNEQFF.

V and J are TRBV4-1 and TRBJ1-5; no clear D gene. The CDR3 has 13 amino acids. V lost 4 bases and J lost 3, with 7 bases in between. Germline CDR1 is MGHRA and CDR2 is YSYEKL. The CDR3 nucleotides read TGCGCCAGCAGCCCCTTCCCCAATCAGCCCCAGCATTTT. It translates to CASSPFPNQPQHF.

This clonotype was detected a few times. The chain has TRBV9 and TRBJ2-5, with D tentatively TRBD2 (6 bases). Trimming cost V 0 bases and J 0 bases, with 9 bases left between them. The CDR3 is 15 amino acids. From germline, CDR1 is SGDLS and CDR2 YYNGEE. The CDR3 nucleotides are TGTGCCAGCAGCGTAGCTGGAGGGTACCAAGAGACCCAGTACTTC. This codes for CASSVAGGYQETQYF.

This clonotype has only one observation. V usage is TRBV4-2 and J usage is TRBJ2-7; unclear D gene. The J call may be incorrect, as the DNA end agrees better with TRBJ2-5. This CDR3 comprises 14 residues. The V gene's germline CDR1 is LGHNA and CDR2 YNFKEQ. This chain's CDR3 is CASSQDPDKETQYF. DNA for the CDR3: TGTGCCAGCAGCCAAGATCCTGATAAAGAGACCCAGTACTTC.

This chain uses TRBV10-3 with TRBJ1-2, with unresolved D. Germline V gives CDR1 ENHRY, CDR2 SYGVKD. The CDR3 runs 14 residues. V lost 0 bases, J lost 0 bases, and 5 bases lay in between. The CDR3 reads CAISESEANYGYTF. In nucleotides, the CDR3 is TGTGCCATCAGTGAGTCAGAAGCTAACTATGGCTACACCTTC.

V usage is TRBV7-9 and J usage is TRBJ1-2; 9 bases are shared with TRBD1. The ends lost 4 bases at V and 6 bases at J; junction bases unmatched: 6. Germline CDR1 and CDR2: SEHNR and FQNEAQ (reference sequence). This CDR3 contains 14 residues. The CDR3: CASSSGQGYHGYTF. The DNA of the CDR3 is TGTGCCAGCAGCTCGGGACAGGGTTACCATGGCTACACCTTC.

The V call is TRBV6-2 or TRBV6-3, the J call TRBJ1-1, with TRBD1 identical over 10 bases. The V gene's germline CDR1 is MNHEY and CDR2 SVGEGT. The CDR3 has 20 amino acids. J lost 0 bases, V lost 0 bases, and 13 bases had no gene match. The CDR3 loop is CASSYSRDRGPLFMNTEAFF. DNA of the CDR3: TGTGCCAGCAGTTACTCGAGAGACAGGGGGCCGCTTTTTATGAACACTGAAGCTTTCTTT.

This clonotype was seen many times. This may be a read error: a much more frequent sequence differs by one nucleotide. V and J are TRBV6-2 or TRBV6-3 and TRBJ1-2; D remains ambiguous. V shed 4 bases and J shed 2 bases, with 5 bases lying between them. Germline V CDR1 and CDR2: MNHEY, SVGEGT. The CDR3 runs to 12 residues. The CDR3 region is CASSFNNYGYTF. The CDR3 bases are TGTGCCAGCAGTTTCAACAACTATGGCTACACCTTC.

This clonotype was recorded a few times. The chain couples TRBV20-1 to TRBJ2-4; possibly TRBD2 for D (6 bases). The CDR3 spans 15 residues. V lost 4 bases and J lost 1, with 14 bases in between. Germline V CDR1 and CDR2: DFQATT, SNEGSKA (reference sequence). The CDR3 loop reads CSAISGAGAKNIQYF. In nucleotides, the CDR3 is TGCAGTGCTATTTCCGGGGCGGGGGCCAAAAACATTCAGTACTTC.

The chain employs TRBV7-2 and TRBJ2-5; perhaps TRBD1 as D (6 bases). The CDR3 is 14 residues long. The V gene's germline CDR1 is SGHTA and CDR2 FQGNSA. V dropped 3 bases and J dropped 4 bases, with 12 bases sitting between them. The CDR3 coding sequence is TGTGCCAGCAGCTTTCAGACAGGTAGAGAGACCCAGTACTTC. Protein product: CASSFQTGRETQYF.

In the case of this clonotype: Germline and junction disagree at one end, which may indicate a read error. The chain couples TRBV6-2 or TRBV6-3 to TRBJ2-3; 8 nucleotides agree with TRBD2. Germline V gene sequence: CDR1 MNHEY, CDR2 SVGEGT. The CDR3 contains 15 residues. The CDR3, as DNA: TGTGTCAGCGACGGGCCGGGGGGGCCCACAGATACGCAGTATTTT. Amino acid sequence: CVSDGPGGPTDTQYF.

This CDR3 is CASSLMGGVYGYTF. The CDR3 coding sequence is TGTGCCAGCAGTTTAATGGGAGGAGTCTATGGCTACACCTTC. The rearrangement links TRBV12-3 or TRBV12-4 to TRBJ1-2, with unresolved D. The CDR3 consists of 14 residues. Trimming shortened V by 2 bases and J by 4 bases, and 11 bases separated the two germline ends.

This clonotype was seen repeatedly, ten times or more. The V and J genes are TRBV3-1 and TRBJ1-6, with D maybe TRBD1 (5 bases). The CDR3 is made up of 13 amino acids. Germline V gene lookup returns CDR1 LGHDT and CDR2 YNNKEL (reference sequence). Trimming took 6 bases from V and 5 from J, leaving 8 bases between them. CDR3 coding DNA: TGTGCCAGCAGAGGGGTGGATAATTCACCCCTCCACTTT. Its translation is CASRGVDNSPLHF.

The genes are TRBV30 and TRBJ1-6; D gene unclear. The germline CDR1 and CDR2 sequences are GTSNPN and SVGIG (reference sequence). Trimming left V 3 bases short and J 7 bases short, with 10 bases between. This CDR3 has 13 amino acids. The CDR3 sequence: CAWSVMVNSPLHF. DNA of the CDR3: TGTGCCTGGAGCGTGATGGTCAATTCACCCCTCCACTTT.

DNA for the CDR3: TGTGCCAGCAGCCGGATGGGATACACTGAAGCTTTCTTT. Its protein product is CASSRMGYTEAFF. The gene calls are TRBV14 and TRBJ1-1; D is unresolved. Trimming took 4 bases from V and 3 from J, leaving 9 bases between them. In germline, CDR1 is SGHDN, CDR2 FVKESK. This CDR3 is built from 13 residues.

The chain links TRBV30 to TRBJ2-1; 9 bases align to TRBD2. The CDR3 is made up of 15 amino acids. Germline loops: CDR1 GTSNPN, CDR2 SVGIG (reference sequence). The junction had 12 bases not matched to a gene; V was cut back by 5 bases and J by 7 bases. In DNA form, the CDR3 reads TGTGCCTGGCAACAGACTAGCGGATGGTGGAATGAGCAGTTCTTC. Translation: CAWQQTSGWWNEQFF.

The rearrangement links TRBV27 to TRBJ2-3; 12 positions agree with TRBD2. Germline values: CDR1 MNHEY, CDR2 SMNVEV (reference sequence). CDR3 length equals 18 residues. The V and J ends lost 1 base and 1 base, in that order; junction bases with no gene match: 6. The CDR3 DNA follows: TGTGCCAGCAGTTTATTGCTAGCGGGGGGGTGGGGCACAGATACGCAGTATTTT. This translates into CASSLLLAGGWGTDTQYF.

This sequence joins TRBV7-3 and TRBJ2-3; the D gene is possibly TRBD1 (7 bases). The germline V and J ends were trimmed by 0 bases and 2 bases, with 12 bases remaining between them. From germline, CDR1 is SGHTA and CDR2 FQGTGA. The CDR3 sequence is 16 residues long. The CDR3 loop reads CASSLTAGGLTDTQYF. In DNA, the CDR3 is TGTGCCAGCAGCTTAACGGCAGGGGGACTCACAGATACGCAGTATTTT. Looking up the rest from reference TRBV7-3 and TRBJ2-3 gives the full variable domain: GAGVSQTPSNKVTEKGKYVELRCDPISGHTALYWYRQSLGQGPEFLIYFQGTGAADDSGLPNDRFFAVRPEGSVSTLKIQRTERGDSAVYLCASSLTAGGLTDTQYFGPGTRLTVL.

This chain uses TRBV5-1 with TRBJ2-1; D may be TRBD2 (7 bases). The V end was cut by 4 bases, the J end by 2 bases, with 13 bases between. Germline values: CDR1 SGHRS, CDR2 YFSETQ. This CDR3 region has 15 residues. The CDR3 protein is CASSKGGGTYNEQFF. The CDR3 bases are TGCGCCAGCAGCAAAGGGGGGGGAACCTACAATGAGCAGTTCTTC. Combining the CDR3 with reference TRBV5-1 and TRBJ2-1 gives the whole variable domain KAGVTQTPRYLIKTRGQQVTLSCSPISGHRSVSWYQQTPGQGLQFLFEYFSETQRNKGNFPGRFSGRQFSNSRSEMNVSTLELGDSALYLCASSKGGGTYNEQFFGPGTRLTVL.

This clonotype showed up just a few times. The genes are TRBV28 and TRBJ2-1; 12 bases match TRBD2. With 3 bases clipped from V and 7 bases from J, the junction kept 4 bases outside the gene matches. The CDR3 has 15 amino acids. The V gene's germline CDR1 is MDHEN and CDR2 SYDVKM. The CDR3 coding sequence is TGTGCCAGCAGTTTCCCGACTAGCGGGAGAAATGAGCAGTTCTTC. As protein: CASSFPTSGRNEQFF.

The rearrangement links TRBV27 to TRBJ1-4; possibly TRBD1 for D (5 bases). The germline V gene has CDR1 MNHEY and CDR2 SMNVEV (reference sequence). This CDR3 has 20 residues. The V and J ends lost 5 bases and 3 bases respectively, with 28 bases between them. CDR3 in DNA: TGTGCCAGCAGTATCTTCACCCACCGGGACTTTAATACCGCTAATGAAAAACTGTTTTTT. It is translated as CASSIFTHRDFNTANEKLFF.

The chain recombines TRBV20-1 with TRBJ1-6; D call uncertain. CDR1 DFQATT and CDR2 SNEGSKA come from the germline V gene (reference sequence). This CDR3 is built from 15 residues. V was clipped by 6 bases and J by 0 bases, with 12 bases between them. The CDR3 coding sequence is TGCAGTGCCATCTTCGAGAGCTCCTATAATTCACCCCTCCACTTT. It yields the protein CSAIFESSYNSPLHF.